Each of the 14 T cell receptor beta chains below was sequenced from the same sample in a study of T cells in Graves' hyperthyroidism and ophthalmopathy. Amplification of TCR beta CDR3 regions was performed using RNA transcripts as template. Carried out on the TCR CDR3, a first-round RT-PCR used the HTBI primer set. TCRdb fed the multiplex PCR reads into MiXCR, producing one record per CDR3 protein. The repertoire holds about 320,000 distinct CDR3 sequences, with around 17% as singletons. Specimen: blood. All receptors come from a man aged 30 to 45 with Graves' hyperthyroidism.

This clonotype was seen ten or more times. The gene calls are TRBV5-1 and TRBJ1-2, with D unresolved. Per germline, CDR1 SGHRS and CDR2 YFSETQ. The CDR3 is made up of 13 amino acids. V was trimmed by 0 bases and J by 5 bases, leaving 8 bases between them. The DNA of the CDR3 is TGCGCCAGCAGCTTGGATAATAGTTATGGCTACACCTTC. It codes for CASSLDNSYGYTF.

This clonotype appeared a few times. This chain connects TRBV5-1 to TRBJ2-7, with 13 bases fitting TRBD2. Germline CDR1 reads SGHRS; CDR2 reads YFSETQ. There are 15 residues in the CDR3. V lost 6 bases to trimming and J lost 5 bases; unmatched junction nucleotides: 8. The CDR3 is CASTFTSGRAHEQYF. Written as DNA, the CDR3 is TGCGCCAGCACCTTTACTAGCGGGAGGGCCCACGAGCAGTACTTC.

This clonotype was counted at least ten times. The chain combines TRBV28 with TRBJ1-1; possibly TRBD1 for D (5 bases). The CDR3 is 12 amino acids. With 10 bases removed from V and 2 bases from J, the gap between germline ends came to 11 bases. Germline V gene sequence: CDR1 MDHEN, CDR2 SYDVKM. This CDR3 is CATLDRNTEAFF. CDR3 DNA: TGTGCCACACTTGACAGAAACACTGAAGCTTTCTTT.

The V and J genes are TRBV7-6 and TRBJ2-1, with D perhaps TRBD1 (5 bases). The germline V and J ends were trimmed by 1 base and 1 base, with 23 bases remaining between them. The CDR3 length is 20 residues. CDR1 is SGHVS, CDR2 FNYEAQ, per germline. CDR3 sequence: CASSLGWPGLLGQSYNEQFF. CDR3 in DNA: TGTGCCAGCAGCTTAGGTTGGCCAGGGCTCTTAGGTCAGTCCTACAATGAGCAGTTCTTC. The whole variable domain, filled in from reference TRBV7-6 and TRBJ2-1, reads GAGVSQSPRYKVTKRGQDVALRCDPISGHVSLYWYRQALGQGPEFLTYFNYEAQQDKSGLPNDRFSAERPEGSISTLTIQRTEQRDSAMYRCASSLGWPGLLGQSYNEQFFGPGTRLTVL.

This clonotype was observed at least ten times. The genes are TRBV5-1 and TRBJ1-4; D ambiguous. Germline-derived CDR1 and CDR2 are SGHRS and YFSETQ. The CDR3 is 14 amino acids. V was pared by 5 bases and J by 7 bases, with 15 bases between. The CDR3 spells CASRESLGSEKLFF. CDR3 in DNA: TGCGCCAGCAGGGAGTCCCTCGGGAGTGAAAAACTGTTTTTT.

This clonotype was seen at least ten times. The V and J genes are TRBV5-4 and TRBJ2-3; no clear D gene. This CDR3 spans 14 amino acids. Germline assignment: CDR1 SGHNT and CDR2 YYREEE (reference sequence). Trimming pared 7 bases from V and 2 bases from J, leaving 14 bases between. DNA for the CDR3: TGTGCCAGCCGCGTGGCAGTCTTCACAGATACGCAGTATTTT. Translation: CASRVAVFTDTQYF.

This clonotype appeared many times. The rearrangement uses TRBV28 and TRBJ2-3; no firm D call. This CDR3 has 11 residues. Trimming removed 3 bases from V and 5 bases from J, with 3 bases in between. Germline V CDR1 and CDR2: MDHEN, SYDVKM. The CDR3 sequence is CASSLRDTQYF. The CDR3 DNA sequence: TGTGCCAGCAGTTTGAGAGATACGCAGTATTTT.

This clonotype was seen repeatedly, ten times or more. The chain has TRBV30 and TRBJ1-2; TRBD1 might be the D (5 bases). Between the trimmed V and J ends, which lost 5 bases and 2 bases, there was a span of 12 bases. CDR1 and CDR2 (germline): GTSNPN, SVGIG (reference sequence). CDR3 length equals 13 residues. CDR3 region: CAWVDSRNYGYTF. Here the CDR3 DNA reads TGTGCCTGGGTAGACAGCCGGAACTATGGCTACACCTTC. The full variable domain, in which reference TRBV30 and TRBJ1-2 provide the parts outside the CDR3, is SQTIHQWPATLVQPVGSPLSLECTVEGTSNPNLYWYRQAAGRGLQLLFYSVGIGQISSEVPQNLSASRPQDRQFILSSKKLLLSDSGFYLCAWVDSRNYGYTFGSGTRLTVV.

This clonotype was recorded many times. The chain is built from TRBV3-1 and TRBJ2-5; D is possibly TRBD2 (6 bases). Germline assignment: CDR1 LGHDT and CDR2 YNNKEL (reference sequence). Trimming cost V 4 bases and J 9 bases, with 9 bases left between them. This CDR3 spans 11 amino acids. The CDR3 nucleotides read TGTGCCAGCAGCCTTGGGACTTCCCAGTACTTC. Translated, it gives CASSLGTSQYF.

In this sample, this clonotype turned up many times. This chain uses TRBV30 with TRBJ1-1; TRBD1 agrees at 7 bases. The CDR3 has 14 amino acids. The ends lost 4 bases at V and 0 bases at J; junction bases unmatched: 5. The V gene's germline CDR1 is GTSNPN and CDR2 SVGIG (reference sequence). In DNA form, the CDR3 reads TGTGCCTGGATCATCAGGGGGATGAACACTGAAGCTTTCTTT. Translating it yields CAWIIRGMNTEAFF.

V gene TRBV9 combines with J gene TRBJ2-3, with D possibly TRBD2 on 7 matching bases. The CDR3 is 16 residues long. The V end lost 4 bases, the J end lost 3 bases, and 18 bases lay between the germline ends. In germline, CDR1 is SGDLS, CDR2 YYNGEE. As DNA, the CDR3 is TGTGCCAGCAGCTCCAAAGGGGGAGGGCTGACAGATACGCAGTATTTT. Protein product: CASSSKGGGLTDTQYF.

The rearrangement links TRBV18 to TRBJ1-1, with 10 bases fitting TRBD1. The junction had 5 bases not matched to a gene; V was cut back by 3 bases and J by 4 bases. The CDR3 is 15 residues long. Germline assignment: CDR1 KGHSH and CDR2 LQKENI. For the CDR3, the DNA is TGTGCCAGCTCACCTACGGACAGGGGGGGCACTGAAGCTTTCTTT. Amino acid sequence: CASSPTDRGGTEAFF.

Turning to this clonotype: It is likely a read error, because the conserved phenylalanine at the end of the CDR3 is missing. This sequence joins TRBV3-1 and TRBJ1-2; possible D gene TRBD1, 5 bases. CDR1 and CDR2 (germline): LGHDT, YNNKEL (reference sequence). The CDR3 is 17 amino acids. V shed 3 bases and J shed 4 bases, with 21 bases lying between them. In DNA form, the CDR3 reads TGTGCCAGCAGCCAGAGGGGACTGCTTCCCGGTGGCTATGGCTACACCTCC. This encodes CASSQRGLLPGGYGYTS.

This clonotype turned up a few times. The CDR3 nucleotides read TGCGCCAGCAGCTTGGACAGGACGTACTCGTGGAACACTGAAGCTTTCTTT. Residues: CASSLDRTYSWNTEAFF. V gene TRBV5-1 combines with J gene TRBJ1-1; D perhaps matches TRBD1 (5 bases). Germline values: CDR1 SGHRS, CDR2 YFSETQ. The CDR3 totals 17 residues. V lost 0 bases, J lost 1 base, and 16 bases lay in between. Looking up the rest from reference TRBV5-1 and TRBJ1-1 gives the full variable domain: KAGVTQTPRYLIKTRGQQVTLSCSPISGHRSVSWYQQTPGQGLQFLFEYFSETQRNKGNFPGRFSGRQFSNSRSEMNVSTLELGDSALYLCASSLDRTYSWNTEAFFGQGTRLTVV.